This T cell receptor (beta chain) was captured in a study of T cell repertoires in cytomegalovirus infection. Study at large: HLA-B-restricted CMV epitopes that are well studied were used alongside recently identified HLA-C-restricted ones. Public TCR beta signatures marked donors with CMV infection and the matching HLA. Study-level results: CMV-specific TCR beta clonotypes restricted by HLA-C were the ones dominating the ex vivo response. Carriers of CMV and the relevant HLA type were discriminated by public TCR beta frequency.

TCRdb re-called the reads with MiXCR, one entry per CDR3 protein. Of just under 500,000 distinct CDR3 sequences in the sample, roughly a third were seen once. Comment on this clonotype: What it binds is not known.

The V gene lost 2 bases and the J gene lost 3 bases, with 11 bases spanning the gap. The CDR3 extends over 13 amino acids. CDR1 and CDR2 (germline): DFQATT, SNEGSKA (reference sequence). The clonotype comes from a human donor in good health (CMV status not recorded). Some clones in this sample may be carry-over from other donors' samples. The V call is TRBV20-1, the J call TRBJ2-7, with D unclear. The starting material was cultured PBMCs, obtained from culture after CMV antigen stimulation. The CDR3 loop reads CSARQRMNYEQYF. CDR3 bases: TGCAGTGCTAGACAGAGAATGAACTACGAGCAGTACTTC.